Listed below are T cell receptor beta chains from one sample, sequenced in a study of immune evolution from preneoplasia to lung adenocarcinoma. Only in-frame clones appear in the TCRdb table, and some are missing; sequencing was by immunoSEQ multiplex PCR. The data hold fewer than 8,500 clones, with more than 75% observed a single time. The sample comprised FFPE minimally invasive lung adenocarcinoma tissue. The source of these receptors is a donor at least 70 years old with lung adenocarcinoma. Both conserved end residues are trimmed from each CDR3. Size is stated for part of the rows, as once, few or many counts, or as a class when the clone is expanded.

clone size: NA; V gene: TRBV2; CDR3 protein: ASRAGSSYEQY
clone size: NA; V gene: TRBV30; CDR3 protein: AWSAYNTGELF
clone size: NA; V gene: TRBV27; CDR3 protein: ASSLRGAGNTIY
clone size: NA; V gene: TRBV10-3; CDR3 protein: ASQGTTYEQY
clone size: large; V gene: TRBV9; CDR3 protein: ASSVGSMWDDPYGYT
clone size: NA; V gene: TRBV11-3; CDR3 protein: ASSKQGEETQY
clone size: NA; V gene: TRBV2; CDR3 protein: AQMGTTTDTQY
clone size: NA; V gene: TRBV9; CDR3 protein: ASSVGWSGLSNEKLF
clone size: NA; V gene: TRBV18; CDR3 protein: ASSPSLSLEQY
clone size: NA; V gene: TRBV29-1; CDR3 protein: SVEILSGLASNEQF
clone size: NA; V gene: TRBV6-1; CDR3 protein: ASSEALGSGPNEKLF
clone size: NA; V gene: TRBV7-9; CDR3 protein: ASSSGLAGASGELF
clone size: NA; V gene: TRBV11-2; CDR3 protein: ASSSRGTVGEKLF
clone size: few; V gene: TRBV5-8; CDR3 protein: ASRPGRERSTEAF
clone size: NA; V gene: TRBV6-1; CDR3 protein: ASSPKPTGEQY